This TCR beta chain was documented in a study of Ad26.COV2.S vaccination and SARS-CoV-2 variants. General study findings and limits: With respect to non-spike TCR breadth, vaccine and placebo recipients were similar. Analyses of TCR breadth and depth may have underestimated total T cell responses. People who got the vaccine had more spike-specific TCR breadth than people who got placebo. Marked by substantial breadth, spike-specific CD8+ and CD4+ T cell responses were reportedly seen after vaccination.

Measured with immunoSEQ multiplex PCR; TCRdb has only the in-frame clones, and not every one. The data show 350,000 to 450,000 clones, 92% seen once. Points on this clone: The target antigen is unknown.

The sample in question was peripheral blood, obtained after recovery from COVID-19. This clonotype was sampled from a human donor who had recovered from COVID-19.

In nucleotides, the CDR3 is TGCGCCAGGGGGGGGTGCGGGGGACAAGAGACCCAGTACTTC. Translating it yields CARGGCGGQETQYF. The chain uses TRBV4-3 and TRBJ2-5; 7 nucleotides line up with TRBD2. The trim removed 9 bases at V and 2 bases at J, leaving 9 bases unmatched. Germline V lookup: CDR1 LGHNA, CDR2 YSLEER. The CDR3 loop spans 14 amino acids.